Included here is one T cell receptor (beta chain) sequence, with context. What it binds is not known. TCRdb's copy holds only in-frame clones and misses some; the assay was immunoSEQ multiplex PCR. In the table there are millions of clones, more than 80% of which are singletons. This sample was included in a study of shared clonotypes between healthy human individuals. Findings of the study overall: A handful of donors showed sharing of around 5% of naive CD4 clonotypes. Some clonotypes were shared by all four sorted-subset donors, while others were not shared. The non-shared ones had lower generation probabilities than the shared ones. An anticipated effect of sequencing depth on clonotype sharing among donors was recognized.

Germline CDR1 reads SEHNR; CDR2 reads FQNEAQ (reference sequence). The V end lost 6 bases, the J end lost 4 bases, and 16 bases lay between the germline ends. CDR3 length equals 15 residues. This receptor was obtained from a man aged 18 to 30 in good health. The V gene is TRBV7-9, the J gene TRBJ2-1; D is possibly TRBD1 (5 bases). What was sequenced was naive CD4+ T cells sorted from blood. Subset meaning: CD45RA+ positively selected. The CDR3 loop is CASSRQGTLYNEQFF. CDR3 DNA: TGTGCCAGCAGTCGTCAGGGAACCCTATACAATGAGCAGTTCTTC.